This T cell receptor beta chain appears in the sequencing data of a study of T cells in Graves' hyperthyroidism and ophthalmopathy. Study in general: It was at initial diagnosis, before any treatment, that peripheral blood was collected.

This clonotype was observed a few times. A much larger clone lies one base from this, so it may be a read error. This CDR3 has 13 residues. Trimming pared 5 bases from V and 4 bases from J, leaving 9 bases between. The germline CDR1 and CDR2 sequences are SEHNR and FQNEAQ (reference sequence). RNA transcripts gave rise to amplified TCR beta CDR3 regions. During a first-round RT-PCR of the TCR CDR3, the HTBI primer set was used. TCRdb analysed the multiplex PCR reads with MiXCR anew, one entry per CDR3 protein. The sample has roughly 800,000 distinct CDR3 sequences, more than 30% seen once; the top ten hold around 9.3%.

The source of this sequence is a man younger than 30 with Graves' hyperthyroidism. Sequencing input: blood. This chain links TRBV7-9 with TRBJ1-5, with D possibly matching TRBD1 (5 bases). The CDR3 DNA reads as TGTGCCAGCAGCCGACAGAGAAATCAGCCCCAGCATTTT. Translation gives CASSRQRNQPQHF.